This TCR beta chain was identified in a study of T cells in Graves' hyperthyroidism and ophthalmopathy. Graves' hyperthyroidism showing no ophthalmopathy progression within 18 months was considered stable. Pregnant or lactating patients were excluded, as were those with uncontrolled infection or other autoimmune disease. Diagnoses used clinical symptoms, serum thyroxine and TRAb, thyroid ultrasound and orbital computed tomography. This clonotype was seen at least ten times. Per the germline V gene, CDR1 is LGHDT and CDR2 is YNNKEL (reference sequence). The CDR3 consists of 13 residues. V lost 4 bases, J lost 0 bases, and 4 bases lay in between. Amplified TCR beta CDR3 regions derived from RNA transcripts. First-round RT-PCR of the TCR CDR3 relied on the HTBI primer set. TCRdb redid the calling of the multiplex PCR reads with MiXCR, one entry per CDR3 protein. In the table there are some 200,000 distinct CDR3 sequences, about 15% of which are singletons.

This TCR came from a woman in her forties or fifties with Graves' hyperthyroidism. The sample consisted of blood. The chain recombines TRBV3-1 with TRBJ2-1; the D is unclear. The CDR3 nucleotides read TGTGCCAGCAGCCGCAGCTCCTACAATGAGCAGTTCTTC. Its protein is CASSRSSYNEQFF.